This T cell receptor (beta chain) was documented in a study of Ad26.COV2.S vaccination and SARS-CoV-2 variants. Overall study context: Ad26.COV2.S arm of COV1001 included the donor. Intramuscular Ad26.COV2.S doses were given once or twice, 56 days apart.

Germline loops: CDR1 MNHEY, CDR2 SVGAGI. V was trimmed by 7 bases and J by 1 base, leaving 14 bases between them. The CDR3 sequence is 14 residues long. Documented treatment: around 19 received Ad26.COV2.S at low or high dose, single or two shots; several received placebo; per-sample allocation not given. Sample collection was performed on day 63 after the first vaccine or placebo injection. Measured with immunoSEQ multiplex PCR; TCRdb has only the in-frame clones, and not every one. The repertoire holds around 450,000 clones, around nine tenths seen once, with about 3.6% in the top ten. This TCR came from a person between 18 and 60 years old who received the Ad26.COV2.S COVID-19 vaccine or a placebo. The genes are TRBV6-5 and TRBJ2-7; D tentatively reads TRBD1 or TRBD2 (7 bases each). Sequencing used peripheral blood, obtained in a trial of Ad26.COV2.S vaccine versus placebo. CDR3 coding DNA: TGTGCCAGCAAGAGGGGGCGGGGGTCCTACGAGCAGTACTTC. Amino acids: CASKRGRGSYEQYF.